These 3 T cell receptor beta chains were all obtained from the same sample, sequenced in a study of cytomegalovirus exposure and HLA in healthy donors. In the PCR, 60 Vbeta and 13 Jbeta primers were used. The protocol was immunoSEQ multiplex PCR, while the TCRdb copy is restricted to in-frame clones and leaves out a portion. The sample records 100,000 to 150,000 clones, about 11% being singletons. Sequenced material: PBMCs. These receptors all come from a woman younger than 30 in good health and CMV-seropositive.

The rearrangement links TRBV6-1 to TRBJ2-7, with 7 nucleotides matching TRBD2. V lost 10 bases and J lost 0; bases outside the gene matches: 6. The germline V gene has CDR1 MNHNS and CDR2 SASEGT. The CDR3 covers 13 residues. In nucleotides, the CDR3 is TGTGCCACCGGACTAGTAGGCTCCTACGAGCAGTACTTC. Translated: CATGLVGSYEQYF.

The chain joins TRBV6-5 to TRBJ1-4; D gene uncertain. CDR3 size: 14 residues. Germline V gives CDR1 MNHEY, CDR2 SVGAGI. Trimming took 6 bases from V and 8 from J, leaving 16 bases between them. The CDR3 coding sequence is TGTGCCAGCAGCCAAGATCCGCACGAGGAAAAACTGTTTTTT. Protein: CASSQDPHEEKLFF.

This rearrangement joins TRBV5-4 to TRBJ2-7, with 10 bases aligning to TRBD1. Per germline, CDR1 SGHNT and CDR2 YYREEE (reference sequence). V lost 4 bases to trimming and J lost 0 bases; unmatched junction nucleotides: 7. CDR3 length: 16 residues. The CDR3 DNA reads TGTGCCAGCAGCCTTTCCGGGACAGGGGCCTCCTACGAGCAGTACTTC. It codes for CASSLSGTGASYEQYF.